A selection of T cell receptor beta chains follows, all from one sample in a study of CD8 T cells in Susac syndrome. TCRdb reanalysed the immunoSEQ multiplex PCR reads using MiXCR and keeps one entry per CDR3 protein. Here the sample spans about 130,000 distinct CDR3 sequences, about 93% being singletons. Material: CD8+ T cells from PBMCs. Receptors were obtained from a human donor with Susac syndrome. Both conserved end residues are part of each CDR3. D genes are given only for firm matches. Clone size, where shown, is once, few, many, or a class for clones that have expanded.

clone_size: NA; d_call: TRBD2; j_call: TRBJ2-3; v_call: TRBV15; cdr3_aa: CATSSEQSGVSTDTQYF; cdr3_nt: TGTGCCACCAGCAGTGAACAGAGCGGGGTTAGCACAGATACGCAGTATTTT
clone_size: NA; d_call: TRBD1; j_call: TRBJ2-5; v_call: TRBV12-3/TRBV12-4; cdr3_aa: CASSFYQGATETQYF; cdr3_nt: TGTGCCAGCAGTTTTTATCAGGGGGCCACGGAGACCCAGTACTTC
clone_size: NA; d_call: NA; j_call: TRBJ1-2; v_call: TRBV25-1; cdr3_aa: CASSESPDGYTF; cdr3_nt: TGTGCCAGCAGTGAATCTCCAGATGGCTACACCTTC
clone_size: NA; d_call: NA; j_call: TRBJ2-7; v_call: TRBV20-1; cdr3_aa: CSASRGGLLGSYEQYF; cdr3_nt: TGCAGTGCTAGCAGGGGTGGGTTGTTAGGCTCCTACGAGCAGTACTTC
clone_size: NA; d_call: NA; j_call: TRBJ1-1; v_call: TRBV7-8; cdr3_aa: CASSSGRFGGTEAFF; cdr3_nt: TGTGCCAGCAGCTCTGGGCGGTTTGGGGGGACTGAAGCTTTCTTT
clone_size: NA; d_call: NA; j_call: TRBJ1-1; v_call: TRBV4-3; cdr3_aa: CASSKSRVVDTEAFF; cdr3_nt: TGCGCCAGCAGCAAAAGCCGGGTTGTCGACACTGAAGCTTTCTTT
clone_size: NA; d_call: NA; j_call: TRBJ1-2; v_call: TRBV4-3; cdr3_aa: CASSREQAGSGYTF; cdr3_nt: TGCGCCAGCAGCCGAGAACAGGCTGGGAGTGGCTACACCTTC
clone_size: NA; d_call: TRBD1; j_call: TRBJ2-2; v_call: TRBV10-3; cdr3_aa: CATGQAGELFF; cdr3_nt: TGTGCCACCGGACAGGCCGGGGAGCTGTTTTTT
clone_size: NA; d_call: NA; j_call: TRBJ2-1; v_call: TRBV30; cdr3_aa: CAWSVMGDEQFF; cdr3_nt: TGTGCCTGGAGTGTGATGGGCGATGAGCAGTTCTTC
clone_size: NA; d_call: NA; j_call: TRBJ1-4; v_call: TRBV25-1; cdr3_aa: CASSDIGLTNEKLFF; cdr3_nt: TGTGCCAGCAGTGATATCGGGTTGACTAATGAAAAACTGTTTTTT
clone_size: NA; d_call: TRBD1; j_call: TRBJ2-7; v_call: TRBV15; cdr3_aa: CATSRDSSTTGIPYEQYF; cdr3_nt: TGTGCCACCAGCAGAGATTCCTCCACGACAGGGATCCCCTACGAGCAGTACTTC
clone_size: NA; d_call: TRBD2; j_call: TRBJ2-1; v_call: TRBV4-3; cdr3_aa: CASSQELADYNEQFF; cdr3_nt: TGCGCCAGCAGCCAAGAACTAGCGGATTACAATGAGCAGTTCTTC
clone_size: once; d_call: NA; j_call: TRBJ2-3; v_call: TRBV9; cdr3_aa: CASSVAAGSTDTQYF; cdr3_nt: TGTGCCAGCAGCGTAGCTGCAGGGAGCACAGATACGCAGTATTTT
clone_size: NA; d_call: TRBD2; j_call: TRBJ2-1; v_call: TRBV7-3; cdr3_aa: CASSFTGGPSEQFF; cdr3_nt: TGTGCCAGCAGCTTTACGGGGGGGCCTAGTGAGCAGTTCTTC
clone_size: once; d_call: NA; j_call: TRBJ2-5; v_call: TRBV6-5; cdr3_aa: CASSEGSYQETQYF; cdr3_nt: TGTGCCAGCAGTGAAGGGAGCTACCAAGAGACCCAGTACTTC
clone_size: NA; d_call: NA; j_call: TRBJ1-2; v_call: TRBV29-1; cdr3_aa: CSVTTDTNYGYTF; cdr3_nt: TGCAGCGTTACCACGGACACTAACTATGGCTACACCTTC
clone_size: NA; d_call: TRBD2; j_call: TRBJ2-3; v_call: TRBV20-1; cdr3_aa: CSARDTTGTSGPSTDTQYF; cdr3_nt: TGCAGTGCTAGAGACACTACCGGGACTAGCGGCCCTAGCACAGATACGCAGTATTTT
clone_size: NA; d_call: TRBD1; j_call: TRBJ2-5; v_call: TRBV7-3; cdr3_aa: CASSLTPVGQAGRETQYF; cdr3_nt: TGTGCCAGCAGCTTAACCCCCGTCGGACAGGCGGGTCGGGAGACCCAGTACTTC
clone_size: NA; d_call: TRBD1; j_call: TRBJ1-1; v_call: TRBV4-2; cdr3_aa: CASSQVPGTGNTEAFF; cdr3_nt: TGTGCCAGCAGCCAAGTCCCCGGGACAGGGAACACTGAAGCTTTCTTT
clone_size: NA; d_call: NA; j_call: TRBJ2-5; v_call: TRBV20-1; cdr3_aa: CSAEGTAGLGWWTQYF; cdr3_nt: TGCAGTGCTGAGGGGACGGCGGGGCTTGGTTGGTGGACCCAGTACTTC
clone_size: NA; d_call: NA; j_call: TRBJ1-1; v_call: TRBV27; cdr3_aa: CASLGGRNTEAFF; cdr3_nt: TGTGCCAGCCTCGGGGGGCGCAACACTGAAGCTTTCTTT
clone_size: NA; d_call: NA; j_call: TRBJ2-1; v_call: TRBV4-1; cdr3_aa: CASSQGDNEQFF; cdr3_nt: TGCGCCAGCAGCCAAGGTGACAATGAGCAGTTCTTC
clone_size: NA; d_call: NA; j_call: TRBJ2-1; v_call: TRBV7-9; cdr3_aa: CASSLEKGSYNEQFF; cdr3_nt: TGTGCCAGCAGCTTAGAGAAGGGATCCTACAATGAGCAGTTCTTC
clone_size: NA; d_call: TRBD2; j_call: TRBJ2-3; v_call: TRBV4-1; cdr3_aa: CASSQDRVGLAGITDTQYF; cdr3_nt: TGCGCCAGCAGCCAAGATCGGGTCGGACTAGCGGGGATCACAGATACGCAGTATTTT
clone_size: NA; d_call: NA; j_call: TRBJ2-5; v_call: TRBV7-9; cdr3_aa: CASSLVLGRETQYF; cdr3_nt: TGTGCCAGCAGCTTAGTTCTCGGGCGTGAGACCCAGTACTTC
clone_size: NA; d_call: NA; j_call: TRBJ2-7; v_call: TRBV20-1; cdr3_aa: CSARGLAYEQYF; cdr3_nt: TGCAGTGCCAGAGGACTCGCCTACGAGCAGTACTTC